A single sample gave rise to the 6 T cell receptor beta chains below, sequenced in a study of T cells after yellow fever vaccination. MiXCR, applied by TCRdb to the 5' RACE reads, yields one record per CDR3 protein. The sample has 300,000 to 350,000 distinct CDR3 sequences, 7% to 10% seen once. The material was PBMCs, obtained 35 to 50 days after the first yellow fever vaccination. These receptors were taken from a man in his late teens or twenties who received the YFV17D yellow fever vaccine.

The genes are TRBV12-3 or TRBV12-4 and TRBJ1-5; 7 positions agree with TRBD1. The CDR3 covers 15 residues. Trimming cost V 5 bases and J 2 bases; bases outside gene matches: 6. This CDR3 reads CASSHAGQGNQPQHF. The CDR3 nucleotides read TGTGCCAGCAGTCACGCCGGACAGGGCAATCAGCCCCAGCATTTT.

The gene calls are TRBV11-2 and TRBJ1-2; 8 nucleotides agree with TRBD1. CDR1 is SGHAT, CDR2 FQNNGV, per germline. There are 15 residues in the CDR3. The V segment lost 4 bases and the J segment 2 bases; nucleotides outside the gene matches: 6. The CDR3 DNA reads as TGTGCCAGCAGCTCAACGCGACAGGGGAACTATGGCTACACCTTC. Protein sequence: CASSSTRQGNYGYTF.

This clonotype was found a few times. The chain carries TRBV12-3 or TRBV12-4 and TRBJ2-2; weak D call: TRBD1 (5 bases). Trimming removed 5 bases at V and 4 bases at J, with 11 bases between. The CDR3 sequence is 14 residues long. The DNA of the CDR3 is TGTGCCAGCAGTCCGTGGACATTCACCGGGGAGCTGTTTTTT. This translates into CASSPWTFTGELFF.

This clonotype occurred a few times. The chain employs TRBV12-3 or TRBV12-4 and TRBJ2-3; 8 bases are shared with TRBD2. Trimming removed 3 bases from V and 4 bases from J; junction bases left unmatched: 12. This CDR3 spans 17 amino acids. CDR3 sequence (DNA): TGTGCCAGCAGTTTCGGCGTAGGCGGGGGGAGGGCAGATACGCAGTATTTT. Amino acid sequence: CASSFGVGGGRADTQYF.

The rearrangement uses TRBV5-1 and TRBJ2-1, with 9 bases lining up with TRBD2. Trimming cost V 0 bases and J 3 bases; bases outside gene matches: 4. The CDR3 is 16 residues long. Germline V lookup: CDR1 SGHRS, CDR2 YFSETQ. CDR3 protein: CASSLVSGGNYNEQFF. Written as DNA, the CDR3 is TGCGCCAGCAGCTTGGTAAGCGGGGGGAACTACAATGAGCAGTTCTTC.

This clonotype was counted at least ten times. Here the CDR3 DNA reads TGTGCCAGCAGCCCTCGGACAGGGGAGAGCAATCAGCCCCAGCATTTT. It translates to CASSPRTGESNQPQHF. This chain joins TRBV11-2 and TRBJ1-5; 9 nucleotides line up with TRBD1. The CDR3 is made up of 16 amino acids. The V segment lost 5 bases and the J segment 1 base; nucleotides outside the gene matches: 6. Germline CDR1 SGHAT, CDR2 FQNNGV.